A single sample is the source of the 26 T cell receptor beta chains below, sequenced in a study of T cell responses to AZD1222 COVID-19 vaccine. Generated by immunoSEQ multiplex PCR, the TCRdb table keeps only in-frame clones and is missing some. The data hold around 180,000 clones, with roughly nine tenths observed a single time. The sample here was peripheral blood, taken on day 0 of AZD1222 vaccination. The receptor set was obtained from an adult in good health.

The chain joins TRBV5-1 to TRBJ1-2, with a possible D match to TRBD1 (6 bases). Germline V CDR1 and CDR2: SGHRS, YFSETQ. The CDR3 has 15 residues. V shed 4 bases and J shed 7 bases, with 20 bases lying between them. CDR3 DNA sequence: TGCGCCAGCAGCAGCGGGACATTCCCTTTTACTGGCTACACCTTC. Protein sequence: CASSSGTFPFTGYTF.

The chain combines TRBV6-4 with TRBJ1-3; D remains unclear. V dropped 0 bases and J dropped 0 bases, with 21 bases sitting between them. Germline V gene sequence: CDR1 MRHNA, CDR2 SNTAGT. This CDR3 contains 20 residues. The CDR3 region is CASSDSSRGGKLDSGNTIYF. CDR3 nucleotide sequence: TGTGCCAGCAGTGACTCGAGTCGGGGAGGAAAGCTTGACTCTGGAAACACCATATATTTT.

This clone was picked up one time. J is TRBJ1-4 and V is TRBV7-2; D gene uncertain. CDR3 length: 16 residues. Looked up from germline, CDR1 is SGHTA and CDR2 is FQGNSA. The V end was cut by 5 bases, the J end by 8 bases, with 21 bases between. CDR3 DNA sequence: TGTGCCAGCAGCCCTCAGTTGGCCAGCCTTGTAGAAAAACTGTTTTTT. Translating it yields CASSPQLASLVEKLFF.

The gene calls are TRBV5-1 and TRBJ1-2; TRBD1 matches at 8 bases. The J segment lost 8 bases and the V segment lost 5 bases, leaving 8 bases of the junction unmatched. The germline CDR1 and CDR2 sequences are SGHRS and YFSETQ. This CDR3 region has 13 residues. The CDR3 spells CASRAQGAIGYTF. CDR3 in DNA: TGCGCCAGCAGAGCGCAGGGGGCGATCGGCTACACCTTC. The complete variable domain, with remaining parts taken from reference TRBV5-1 and TRBJ1-2, reads KAGVTQTPRYLIKTRGQQVTLSCSPISGHRSVSWYQQTPGQGLQFLFEYFSETQRNKGNFPGRFSGRQFSNSRSEMNVSTLELGDSALYLCASRAQGAIGYTFGSGTRLTVV.

The gene calls are TRBV12-3 or TRBV12-4 and TRBJ1-2; tentative D call: TRBD1 (5 bases). This CDR3 contains 13 residues. The germline V and J ends were trimmed by 6 bases and 4 bases, with 12 bases remaining between them. CDR3 sequence reads: CASSPQGGYGYTF. The CDR3 DNA follows: TGTGCCAGCAGCCCCCAGGGAGGCTATGGCTACACCTTC.

Notes on this clone: At one boundary the junction diverges from the germline segment, which might be a read error. The rearrangement uses TRBV20-1 and TRBJ2-1; a possible D gene is TRBD2 (5 bases). Germline CDR1 is DFQATT and CDR2 is SNEGSKA (reference sequence). The CDR3 spans 10 residues. The DNA of the CDR3 is TGCAGTGCCGGACTGAATGGGCAGTTCTTC. It translates to CSAGLNGQFF.

The gene calls are TRBV3-1 (or the pseudogene TRBV3-2) and TRBJ1-1, with 9 bases lining up with TRBD1. The CDR3 covers 16 residues. CDR1 LGHDT and CDR2 YNNKEL come from the germline V gene (reference sequence). The junction had 10 bases not matched to a gene; V was cut back by 4 bases and J by 4 bases. CDR3 residues: CASSPAGQGRGTEAFF. CDR3 DNA sequence: TGTGCCAGCAGCCCCGCCGGACAGGGGAGGGGCACTGAAGCTTTCTTT.

The chain carries TRBV5-4 and TRBJ2-7, with 7 bases fitting TRBD1. Germline lookup yields CDR1 SGHNT and CDR2 YYREEE (reference sequence). This CDR3 region has 12 residues. Losses at the gene ends were 4 bases for V and 4 bases for J; bases not matched to a gene: 2. For the CDR3, the DNA is TGTGCCAGCAGCGGGGACAGATACGAGCAGTACTTC. Protein: CASSGDRYEQYF.

This clone appeared a single time. The rearrangement uses TRBV5-4 and TRBJ2-1; TRBD1 matches 10 bases. The ends lost 5 bases at V and 4 bases at J; junction bases unmatched: 6. Germline CDR1 and CDR2: SGHNT and YYREEE (reference sequence). This CDR3 comprises 15 residues. For the CDR3, the DNA is TGTGCCAGCAGTTCGGACAGGGGGGGGTACAATGAGCAGTTCTTC. Protein: CASSSDRGGYNEQFF.

V gene TRBV7-2 combines with J gene TRBJ2-5, with TRBD2 identical over 12 bases. There are 16 residues in the CDR3. The ends lost 4 bases at V and 4 bases at J; junction bases unmatched: 7. Per the germline V gene, CDR1 is SGHTA and CDR2 is FQGNSA. CDR3 coding DNA: TGTGCCAGCAGCTCGACGACTAGCGGGGGAGGAGAGACCCAGTACTTC. It is translated as CASSSTTSGGGETQYF.

This rearrangement joins TRBV12-3 or TRBV12-4 to TRBJ1-5; D unresolved. The CDR3 sequence is 13 residues long. The V and J ends lost 11 bases and 9 bases respectively, with 20 bases between them. This CDR3 reads CAPFGRVRWPQHF. The CDR3 nucleotides read TGTGCCCCCTTCGGACGGGTCCGTTGGCCCCAGCATTTT.

The V and J genes are TRBV3-1 (or the pseudogene TRBV3-2) and TRBJ1-2; 8 bases match TRBD1. Germline CDR1 is LGHDT and CDR2 is YNNKEL (reference sequence). CDR3 length: 12 residues. With 1 base clipped from V and 10 bases from J, the junction kept 2 bases outside the gene matches. The chain's CDR3 is CASSQGQGHYTF. In DNA, the CDR3 is TGTGCCAGCAGCCAAGGACAGGGGCACTACACCTTC.

The chain combines TRBV19 with TRBJ2-3, with 9 bases aligning to TRBD2. The CDR3 loop spans 15 amino acids. J lost 3 bases, V lost 3 bases, and 4 bases had no gene match. Germline values: CDR1 LNHDA, CDR2 SQIVND (reference sequence). The CDR3 region is CASSIAGGLTDTQYF. CDR3 nucleotide sequence: TGTGCCAGTAGTATTGCGGGGGGGCTAACAGATACGCAGTATTTT.

The chain uses TRBV6-6 and TRBJ2-4; unclear D gene. The V and J ends lost 5 bases and 7 bases respectively, with 15 bases between them. Germline V gene lookup returns CDR1 MNHNY and CDR2 SVGAGI (reference sequence). The CDR3 extends over 14 amino acids. The chain's CDR3 is CASSPLGRENIQYF. The CDR3, as DNA: TGTGCCAGCAGTCCCCTGGGCCGAGAGAACATTCAGTACTTC.

V is TRBV6-5 and J is TRBJ2-1, with 12 bases lining up with TRBD1. Trimming took 6 bases from V and 2 from J; bases not matched to a gene: 2. CDR1 MNHEY and CDR2 SVGAGI come from the germline V gene. The CDR3 runs to 15 residues. In DNA, the CDR3 is TGTGCCAGCAGGGGGACAGGGGGCGCCTACAATGAGCAGTTCTTC. Translating gives CASRGTGGAYNEQFF.

The chain employs TRBV7-7 and TRBJ2-7; 9 nucleotides align to TRBD1. The V and J ends lost 3 bases and 4 bases, in that order; junction bases with no gene match: 1. CDR1 and CDR2 (germline): SSHAT, FNYEAQ (reference sequence). The CDR3 consists of 13 residues. In DNA, the CDR3 is TGTGCCAGCAGCTTTGACAGGGGGTACGAGCAGTACTTC. Its protein product is CASSFDRGYEQYF.

The chain joins TRBV5-1 to TRBJ2-1; weak D call: TRBD1 (6 bases). Trimming stripped 6 bases from V and 5 bases from J, with 12 bases between. Germline CDR1 and CDR2: SGHRS and YFSETQ. There are 13 residues in the CDR3. CDR3 nucleotides: TGCGCCAGCACCCTCGGACAGAACAATGAGCAGTTCTTC. Translation: CASTLGQNNEQFF. Using reference TRBV5-1 and TRBJ2-1 for the parts outside the CDR3, the full variable domain is KAGVTQTPRYLIKTRGQQVTLSCSPISGHRSVSWYQQTPGQGLQFLFEYFSETQRNKGNFPGRFSGRQFSNSRSEMNVSTLELGDSALYLCASTLGQNNEQFFGPGTRLTVL.

A word on this clone: At one end, the junction sequence differs from germline, possibly due to a read error. The rearrangement links TRBV7-9 to TRBJ1-4; 8 nucleotides agree with TRBD1. The length of the CDR3 is 17 residues. Germline CDR1 reads SEHNR; CDR2 reads FQNEAQ (reference sequence). As DNA, the CDR3 is TGTGCCAGCAGCTCCGACAGGGGAAGGGGGGCTAACGAAAAACTGTTTTTT. It specifies CASSSDRGRGANEKLFF. The entire variable domain, with the rest obtained from reference TRBV7-9 and TRBJ1-4, is as follows: DTGVSQNPRHKITKRGQNVTFRCDPISEHNRLYWYRQTLGQGPEFLTYFQNEAQLEKSRLLSDRFSAERPKGSFSTLEIQRTEQGDSAMYLCASSSDRGRGANEKLFFGSGTQLSVL.

The chain couples TRBV5-1 to TRBJ1-2; 8 nucleotides match TRBD1. V lost 4 bases to trimming and J lost 4 bases; unmatched junction nucleotides: 9. This CDR3 spans 15 amino acids. Germline CDR1 and CDR2: SGHRS and YFSETQ. For the CDR3, the DNA is TGCGCCAGCAGCCCTGGACAGGGTTATGTCTATGGCTACACCTTC. This encodes CASSPGQGYVYGYTF.

J is TRBJ2-7 and V is TRBV12-3 or TRBV12-4; D not certain. The CDR3 covers 12 residues. Trimming took 2 bases from V and 4 from J, leaving 6 bases between them. This CDR3 is CASSLLDYEQYF. The CDR3 bases are TGTGCCAGCAGTTTACTCGATTACGAGCAGTACTTC.

This chain joins TRBV14 and TRBJ2-1, with TRBD1 as a possible D gene (5 bases). CDR1 SGHDN and CDR2 FVKESK come from the germline V gene. The ends were cut back, 9 bases at V and 0 bases at J, with 9 bases in the middle. CDR3 length: 13 amino acids. CDR3 region: CARPQGSYNEQFF. As DNA, the CDR3 is TGTGCCAGACCTCAGGGCTCCTACAATGAGCAGTTCTTC.

The chain links TRBV7-2 to TRBJ2-5; 8 bases align to TRBD1. Germline lookup yields CDR1 SGHTA and CDR2 FQGNSA. V lost 0 bases, J lost 9 bases, and 12 bases stayed unmatched. The CDR3 consists of 16 residues. CDR3 in amino acids: CASSLAGRGRFHPQYF. In DNA, the CDR3 is TGTGCCAGCAGCTTAGCAGGCAGGGGGCGCTTCCATCCCCAGTACTTC.

The chain combines TRBV7-8 with TRBJ2-1; 12 positions match TRBD2. V trimming: 5 bases; J trimming: 4 bases; junction bases outside the gene matches: 9. Germline assignment: CDR1 SGHVS and CDR2 FQNEAQ. This CDR3 has 17 amino acids. The CDR3: CASSPFAGLAGYNEQFF. The CDR3 nucleotides are TGTGCCAGCAGCCCCTTCGCGGGACTAGCGGGTTACAATGAGCAGTTCTTC. The full variable domain, its missing parts supplied by reference TRBV7-8 and TRBJ2-1, is GAGVSQSPRYKVAKRGQDVALRCDPISGHVSLFWYQQALGQGPEFLTYFQNEAQLDKSGLPSDRFFAERPEGSVSTLKIQRTQQEDSAVYLCASSPFAGLAGYNEQFFGPGTRLTVL.

The chain joins TRBV2 to TRBJ2-1; the match to TRBD2 covers 9 bases. Per the germline V gene, CDR1 is SNHLY and CDR2 is FYNNEI. V lost 7 bases to trimming and J lost 4 bases; unmatched junction nucleotides: 8. The CDR3 totals 15 residues. The CDR3 DNA is TGTGCCAGCACCGGCGGGGGGGCCGGGTACAATGAGCAGTTCTTC. Amino acids: CASTGGGAGYNEQFF.

The V and J genes are TRBV13 and TRBJ1-1, with D perhaps matching TRBD1 (5 bases). This CDR3 spans 16 amino acids. V gave up 2 bases and J gave up 3 bases, with 16 bases separating them. In germline, CDR1 is PRHDT, CDR2 FYEKMQ (reference sequence). The CDR3 loop reads CASSLNFGREDTEAFF. DNA for the CDR3: TGTGCCAGCAGCTTAAATTTCGGCAGGGAAGACACTGAAGCTTTCTTT.

This CDR3 reads CASSPGQGSNQPQHF. Written as DNA, the CDR3 is TGTGCCAGCAGCCCCGGGCAGGGCAGCAATCAGCCCCAGCATTTT. The V and J genes are TRBV4-2 and TRBJ1-5; TRBD1 is a possible D gene (5 bases). Germline V gene lookup returns CDR1 LGHNA and CDR2 YNFKEQ. V was pared by 4 bases and J by 1 base, with 11 bases between. The CDR3 covers 15 residues.